The 8 T cell receptor beta chains in this list originate from one sample, sequenced in a study of identical twins. TCRdb re-called the 5' RACE reads through MiXCR, storing one row per CDR3 protein. The data hold under 800,000 distinct CDR3 sequences, with roughly 20% observed a single time. This same sample was also taken into another study, of T cells expressing NK-cell markers.

The sequenced material came from PBMCs. The receptors shown here come from a young woman in good health.

The table lists this clonotype with a few counts. The V call is TRBV20-1, the J call TRBJ1-1; a weak D match, TRBD1 (5 bases). Trimming cost V 1 base and J 5 bases, with 17 bases left between them. Germline CDR1 DFQATT, CDR2 SNEGSKA (reference sequence). CDR3 length: 15 amino acids. CDR3 sequence: CSARAWGRLGTEAFF. The CDR3 DNA reads TGCAGTGCTAGAGCCTGGGGCAGGTTGGGGACTGAAGCTTTCTTT.

This clonotype showed up just a few times. V is TRBV24-1 and J is TRBJ2-1; D might be TRBD2 (6 bases). The CDR3 has 17 residues. Germline V gene sequence: CDR1 KGHDR, CDR2 SFDVKD. V was cut by 0 bases and J by 3 bases, with 14 bases left in between. The CDR3 region is CATSDLIGRGLYNEQFF. The CDR3, as DNA: TGTGCCACCAGTGATTTGATCGGGCGGGGCCTCTACAATGAGCAGTTCTTC.

In this sample, this clonotype turned up a few times. The V and J genes are TRBV9 and TRBJ1-6; 9 bases line up with TRBD1. V lost 7 bases to trimming and J lost 10 bases; unmatched junction nucleotides: 6. CDR1 SGDLS and CDR2 YYNGEE come from the germline V gene. The CDR3 sequence is 13 residues long. CDR3 coding DNA: TGTGCCAGCGGGACAGGGACAGGATCACCCCTCCACTTT. This sequence encodes CASGTGTGSPLHF. Based on the CDR3 plus reference TRBV9 and TRBJ1-6, the full variable domain is DSGVTQTPKHLITATGQRVTLRCSPRSGDLSVYWYQQSLDQGLQFLIQYYNGEERAKGNILERFSAQQFPDLHSELNLSSLELGDSALYFCASGTGTGSPLHFGNGTRLTVT.

This clonotype was detected only a few times. This chain uses TRBV7-9 with TRBJ1-2; 9 positions match TRBD1. The CDR3 loop spans 15 amino acids. CDR1 and CDR2 (germline): SEHNR, FQNEAQ (reference sequence). V lost 0 bases to trimming and J lost 7 bases; unmatched junction nucleotides: 6. The DNA of the CDR3 is TGTGCCAGCAGCTTAGCGGGGGGACAGGGACTTGGCTACACCTTC. Its translation is CASSLAGGQGLGYTF.

A few counts support this clonotype. The V and J genes are TRBV7-2 and TRBJ2-1, with TRBD2 as a possible D gene (6 bases). Trimming pared 6 bases from V and 9 bases from J, leaving 21 bases between. The CDR3 has 15 amino acids. CDR1 is SGHTA, CDR2 FQGNSA, per germline. CDR3 coding DNA: TGTGCCAGCAGTCAACAGGATTTCCCCGGGGGTGAGCAGTTCTTC. Protein sequence: CASSQQDFPGGEQFF.

This clonotype was observed a handful of times. The V and J genes are TRBV7-2 and TRBJ2-7; 9 bases map to TRBD2. J lost 4 bases, V lost 4 bases, and 11 bases had no gene match. In germline, CDR1 is SGHTA, CDR2 FQGNSA. The CDR3 loop spans 16 amino acids. The CDR3 DNA sequence: TGTGCCAGCAGCTCTCGGCCTATAGCGGGGGCATACGAGCAGTACTTC. It yields the protein CASSSRPIAGAYEQYF.

This clonotype was seen only a few times. V and J are TRBV7-2 and TRBJ2-2, with D perhaps TRBD2 (5 bases). Germline values: CDR1 SGHTA, CDR2 FQGNSA. V lost 1 base to trimming and J lost 7 bases, with 16 bases between them. This CDR3 has 16 residues. CDR3 residues: CASSLVSGGGVGELFF. The CDR3, as DNA: TGTGCCAGCAGCTTAGTTTCTGGCGGAGGTGTCGGGGAGCTGTTTTTT.

This clonotype was detected many times. The chain couples TRBV20-1 to TRBJ2-7, with D possibly TRBD2 on 5 matching bases. Trimming stripped 7 bases from V and 4 bases from J, with 14 bases between. This CDR3 is 12 amino acids long. Per the germline V gene, CDR1 is DFQATT and CDR2 is SNEGSKA (reference sequence). In nucleotides, the CDR3 is TGCAGTGGCGGGTTAAGTGGTTACGAGCAGTACTTC. Its translation: CSGGLSGYEQYF.